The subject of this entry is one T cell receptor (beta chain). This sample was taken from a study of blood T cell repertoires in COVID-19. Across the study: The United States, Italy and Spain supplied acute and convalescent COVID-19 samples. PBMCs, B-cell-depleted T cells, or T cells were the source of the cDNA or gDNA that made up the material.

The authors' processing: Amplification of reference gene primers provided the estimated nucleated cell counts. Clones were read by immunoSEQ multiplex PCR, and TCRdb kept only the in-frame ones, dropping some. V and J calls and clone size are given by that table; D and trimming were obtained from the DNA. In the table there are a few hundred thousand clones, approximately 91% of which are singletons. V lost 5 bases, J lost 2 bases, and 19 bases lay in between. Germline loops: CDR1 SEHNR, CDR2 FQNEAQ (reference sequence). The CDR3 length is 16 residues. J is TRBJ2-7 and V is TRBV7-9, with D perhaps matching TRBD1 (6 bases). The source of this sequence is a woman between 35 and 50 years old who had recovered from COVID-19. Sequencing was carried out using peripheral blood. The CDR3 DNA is TGTGCCAGCAGCCCAACACAGGGAGCCATTACCTACGAGCAGTACTTC. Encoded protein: CASSPTQGAITYEQYF.